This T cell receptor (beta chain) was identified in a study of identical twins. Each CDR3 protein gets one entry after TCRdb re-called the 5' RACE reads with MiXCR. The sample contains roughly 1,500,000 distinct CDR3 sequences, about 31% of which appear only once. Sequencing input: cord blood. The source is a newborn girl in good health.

CDR3 amino acids: CSATDLGLAGSTDTQYF. In DNA form, the CDR3 reads TGCAGTGCTACAGACCTTGGACTAGCGGGAAGCACAGATACGCAGTATTTT. The V gene is TRBV20-1, the J gene TRBJ2-3; TRBD2 matches 12 bases. V lost 4 bases and J lost 0; bases outside the gene matches: 8. Germline assignment: CDR1 DFQATT and CDR2 SNEGSKA (reference sequence). There are 17 residues in the CDR3.